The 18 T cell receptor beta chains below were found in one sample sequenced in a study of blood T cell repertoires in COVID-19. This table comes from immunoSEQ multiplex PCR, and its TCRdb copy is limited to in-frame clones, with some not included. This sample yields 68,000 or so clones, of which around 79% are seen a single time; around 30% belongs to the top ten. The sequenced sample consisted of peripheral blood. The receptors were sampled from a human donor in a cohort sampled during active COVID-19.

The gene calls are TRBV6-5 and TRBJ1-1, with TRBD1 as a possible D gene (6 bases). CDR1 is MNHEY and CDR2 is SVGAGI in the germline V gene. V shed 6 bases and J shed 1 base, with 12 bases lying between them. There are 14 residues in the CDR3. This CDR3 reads CASRFGQKNTEAFF. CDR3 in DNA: TGTGCCAGCAGGTTTGGACAGAAGAACACTGAAGCTTTCTTT.

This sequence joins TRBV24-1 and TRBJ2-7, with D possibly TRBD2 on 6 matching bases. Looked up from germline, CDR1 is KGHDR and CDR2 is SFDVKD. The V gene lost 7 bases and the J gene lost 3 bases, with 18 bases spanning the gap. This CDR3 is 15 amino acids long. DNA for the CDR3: TGTGCCACCAGCGGCGTCGGGGGTAAGGGCTACGAGCAGTACTTC. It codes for CATSGVGGKGYEQYF.

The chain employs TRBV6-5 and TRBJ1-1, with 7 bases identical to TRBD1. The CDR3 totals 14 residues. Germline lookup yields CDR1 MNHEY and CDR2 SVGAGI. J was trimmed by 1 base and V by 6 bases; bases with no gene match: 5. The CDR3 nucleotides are TGTGCCAGCAGGACAGGGAGGAGGAACACTGAAGCTTTCTTT. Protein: CASRTGRRNTEAFF.

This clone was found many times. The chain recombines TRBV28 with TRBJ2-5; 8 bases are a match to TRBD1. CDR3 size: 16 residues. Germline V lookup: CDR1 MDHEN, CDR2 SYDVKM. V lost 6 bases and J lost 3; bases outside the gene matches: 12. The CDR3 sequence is CASSPTGTGGEETQYF. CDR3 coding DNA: TGTGCCAGCAGCCCAACCGGGACAGGTGGGGAAGAGACCCAGTACTTC.

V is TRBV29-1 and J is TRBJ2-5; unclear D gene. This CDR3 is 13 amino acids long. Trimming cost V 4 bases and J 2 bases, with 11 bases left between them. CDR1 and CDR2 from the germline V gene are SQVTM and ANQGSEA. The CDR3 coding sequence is TGCAGCGTTGCCGCTAACCTACAAGAGACCCAGTACTTC. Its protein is CSVAANLQETQYF.

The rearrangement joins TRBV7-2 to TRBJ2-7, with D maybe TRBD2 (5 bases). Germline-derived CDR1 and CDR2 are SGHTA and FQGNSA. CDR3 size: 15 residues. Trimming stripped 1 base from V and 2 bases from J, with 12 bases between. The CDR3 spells CASSLEGSAAYEQYF. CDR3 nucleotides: TGTGCCAGCAGCTTAGAGGGTAGCGCAGCCTACGAGCAGTACTTC.

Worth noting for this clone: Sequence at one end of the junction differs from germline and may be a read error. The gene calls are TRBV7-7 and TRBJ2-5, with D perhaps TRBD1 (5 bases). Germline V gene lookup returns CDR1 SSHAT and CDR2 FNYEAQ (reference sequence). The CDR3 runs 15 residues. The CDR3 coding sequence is TGTGCTAGCAGCTTAGATTTCGACAGCGTGGAGACCCAGTACTTC. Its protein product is CASSLDFDSVETQYF.

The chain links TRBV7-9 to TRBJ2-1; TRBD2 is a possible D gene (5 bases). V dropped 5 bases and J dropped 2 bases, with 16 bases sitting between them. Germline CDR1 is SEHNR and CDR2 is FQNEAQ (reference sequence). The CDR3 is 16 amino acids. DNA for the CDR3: TGTGCCAGCAGCCATCCTAGAGCGGTTACCTACAATGAGCAGTTCTTC. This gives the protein CASSHPRAVTYNEQFF.

CDR3 region: CATGVTGELFF. CDR3 nucleotide sequence: TGTGCCACCGGGGTAACCGGGGAGCTGTTTTTT. The chain recombines TRBV28 with TRBJ2-2; perhaps TRBD2 as D (5 bases). The CDR3 totals 11 residues. The V gene's germline CDR1 is MDHEN and CDR2 SYDVKM. The germline V and J ends were trimmed by 10 bases and 5 bases, with 8 bases remaining between them.

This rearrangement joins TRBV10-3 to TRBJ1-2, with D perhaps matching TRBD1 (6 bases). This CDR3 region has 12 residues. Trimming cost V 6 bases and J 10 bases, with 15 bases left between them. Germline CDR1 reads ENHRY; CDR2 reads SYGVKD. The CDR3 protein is CAIRTGREAYTF. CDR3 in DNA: TGTGCCATCAGGACAGGTCGGGAAGCCTACACCTTC.

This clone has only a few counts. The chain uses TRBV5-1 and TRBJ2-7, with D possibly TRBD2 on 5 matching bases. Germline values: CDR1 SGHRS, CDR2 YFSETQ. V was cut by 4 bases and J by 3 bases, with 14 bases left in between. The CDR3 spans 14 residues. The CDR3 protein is CASSIPGSNYEQYF. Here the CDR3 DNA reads TGCGCCAGCAGCATCCCGGGATCGAACTACGAGCAGTACTTC.

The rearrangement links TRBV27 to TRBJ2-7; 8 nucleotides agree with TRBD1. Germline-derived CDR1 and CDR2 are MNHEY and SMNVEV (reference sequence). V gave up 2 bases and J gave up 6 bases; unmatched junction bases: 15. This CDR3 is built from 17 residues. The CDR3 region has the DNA TGTGCCAGCAGTTTAATTGGGCGCCGGACAGGGAGCCGCGAGCAGTACTTC. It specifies CASSLIGRRTGSREQYF.

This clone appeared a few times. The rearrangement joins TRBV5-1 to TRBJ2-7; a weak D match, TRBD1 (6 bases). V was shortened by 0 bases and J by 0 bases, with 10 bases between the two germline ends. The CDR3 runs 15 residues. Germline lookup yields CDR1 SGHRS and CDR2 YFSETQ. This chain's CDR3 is CASSLGAGVSYEQYF. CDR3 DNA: TGCGCCAGCAGCTTGGGGGCAGGGGTCTCCTACGAGCAGTACTTC. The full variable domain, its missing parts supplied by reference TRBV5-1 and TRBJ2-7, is KAGVTQTPRYLIKTRGQQVTLSCSPISGHRSVSWYQQTPGQGLQFLFEYFSETQRNKGNFPGRFSGRQFSNSRSEMNVSTLELGDSALYLCASSLGAGVSYEQYFGPGTRLTVT.

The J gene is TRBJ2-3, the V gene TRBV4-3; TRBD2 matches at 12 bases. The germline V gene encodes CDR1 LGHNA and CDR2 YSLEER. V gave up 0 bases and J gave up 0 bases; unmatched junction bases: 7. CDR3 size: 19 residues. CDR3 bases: TGCGCCAGCAGCCAAGAACTAGCGGGGGGAGGAGTAAGCACAGATACGCAGTATTTT. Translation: CASSQELAGGGVSTDTQYF.

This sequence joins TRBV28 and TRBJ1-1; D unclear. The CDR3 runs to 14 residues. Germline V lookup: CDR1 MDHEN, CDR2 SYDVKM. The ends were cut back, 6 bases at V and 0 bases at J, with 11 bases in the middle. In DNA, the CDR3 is TGTGCCAGCAGCCCGCCACATTTGAACACTGAAGCTTTCTTT. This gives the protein CASSPPHLNTEAFF.

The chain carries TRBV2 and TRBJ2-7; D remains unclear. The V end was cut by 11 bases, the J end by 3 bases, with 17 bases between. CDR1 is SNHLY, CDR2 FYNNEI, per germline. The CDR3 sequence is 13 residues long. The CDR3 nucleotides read TGTGCCCACAGCACGTCGGCTAACTACGAGCAGTACTTC. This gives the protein CAHSTSANYEQYF.

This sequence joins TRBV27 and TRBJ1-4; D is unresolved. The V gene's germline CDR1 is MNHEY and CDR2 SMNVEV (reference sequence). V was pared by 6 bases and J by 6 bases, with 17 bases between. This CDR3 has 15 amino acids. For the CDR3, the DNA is TGTGCCAGCAGATACTTACGGGGAGTGGATGAAAAACTGTTTTTT. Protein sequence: CASRYLRGVDEKLFF. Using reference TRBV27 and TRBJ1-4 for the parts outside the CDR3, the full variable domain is EAQVTQNPRYLITVTGKKLTVTCSQNMNHEYMSWYRQDPGLGLRQIYYSMNVEVTDKGDVPEGYKVSRKEKRNFPLILESPSPNQTSLYFCASRYLRGVDEKLFFGSGTQLSVL.

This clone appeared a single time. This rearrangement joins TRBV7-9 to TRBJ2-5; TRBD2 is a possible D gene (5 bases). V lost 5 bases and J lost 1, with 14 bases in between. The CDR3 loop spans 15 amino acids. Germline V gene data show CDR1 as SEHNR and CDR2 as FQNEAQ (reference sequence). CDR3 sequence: CASSAGRGFQETQYF. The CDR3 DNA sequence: TGTGCCAGCAGCGCCGGTCGAGGGTTCCAAGAGACCCAGTACTTC. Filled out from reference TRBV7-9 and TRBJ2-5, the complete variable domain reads DTGVSQNPRHKITKRGQNVTFRCDPISEHNRLYWYRQTLGQGPEFLTYFQNEAQLEKSRLLSDRFSAERPKGSFSTLEIQRTEQGDSAMYLCASSAGRGFQETQYFGPGTRLLVL.